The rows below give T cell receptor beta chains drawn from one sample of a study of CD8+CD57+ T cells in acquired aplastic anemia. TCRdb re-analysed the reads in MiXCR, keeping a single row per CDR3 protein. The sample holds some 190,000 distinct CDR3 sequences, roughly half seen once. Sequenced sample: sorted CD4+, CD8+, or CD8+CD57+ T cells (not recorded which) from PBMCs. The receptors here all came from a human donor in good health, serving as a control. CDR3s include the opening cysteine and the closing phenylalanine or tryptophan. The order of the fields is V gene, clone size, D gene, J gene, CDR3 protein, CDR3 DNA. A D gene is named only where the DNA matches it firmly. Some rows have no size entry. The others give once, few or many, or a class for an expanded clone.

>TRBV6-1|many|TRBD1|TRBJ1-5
CASSGQGFSNQPQHF
TGTGCCAGCAGTGGACAGGGGTTTAGCAATCAGCCCCAGCATTTT
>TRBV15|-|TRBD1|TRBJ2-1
CATSTGTGSYNEQFF
TGTGCCACCAGCACCGGGACAGGGTCATACAATGAGCAGTTCTTC
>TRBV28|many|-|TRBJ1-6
CASSPHTSLDSPLHF
TGTGCCAGCAGTCCCCATACGTCCCTAGATTCACCCCTCCACTTT
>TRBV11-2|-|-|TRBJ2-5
CASSLKDPWGEETQYF
TGTGCCAGTAGCCTCAAAGACCCCTGGGGGGAAGAGACCCAGTACTTC
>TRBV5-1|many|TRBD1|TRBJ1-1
CASSLGQGITEAFF
TGCGCCAGCAGCTTGGGACAGGGAATCACTGAAGCTTTCTTT
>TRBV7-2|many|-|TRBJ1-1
CASSFSGGTGGAFF
TGTGCCAGCAGCTTTAGCGGAGGGACGGGGGGAGCTTTCTTT
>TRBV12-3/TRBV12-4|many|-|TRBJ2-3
CASGNTDQSGSDTQYF
TGTGCCAGCGGAAATACGGACCAAAGCGGGTCAGATACGCAGTATTTT
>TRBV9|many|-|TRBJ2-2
CASSVGGNTGELFF
TGTGCCAGCAGCGTGGGGGGGAACACCGGGGAGCTGTTTTTT
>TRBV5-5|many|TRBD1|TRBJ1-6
CASSIGTGNNSPLHF
TGTGCCAGCAGCATAGGGACAGGGAACAATTCACCCCTCCACTTT
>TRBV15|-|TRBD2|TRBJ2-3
CATGYPGSSGGPDTQYF
TGTGCCACCGGCTACCCCGGGTCTAGCGGGGGGCCAGATACGCAGTATTTT